The entry below gives a single T cell receptor beta chain sequence along with its context. Original handling: Reference gene primers were amplified, and this amplification served to estimate nucleated cell counts. Sequenced by immunoSEQ multiplex PCR; TCRdb stores in-frame clones only, minus some. That table gives V, J and clone size, and the DNA gave D and trimming. The table includes approximately 400,000 clones, roughly 80% detected once. These data come from a study of blood T cell repertoires in COVID-19. The wider study: Samples representing acute and convalescent COVID-19 were sourced from the United States, Italy and Spain. Nucleic acid was either cDNA or gDNA, and it came from T cells, B-cell-depleted T cells, or PBMCs.

The sequencing input was peripheral blood. The TCR originated in a human donor with acute or convalescent COVID-19. The donor label of this sample is uncertain.

The CDR3 region has the DNA TGCGCCAGCATTAGTCTAGAAAGAGGCAATGAGCAGTTCTTC. Protein: CASISLERGNEQFF. The gene calls are TRBV10-2 and TRBJ2-1; D remains ambiguous. Looked up from germline, CDR1 is WSHSY and CDR2 is SAAADI. V was cut by 7 bases and J by 6 bases, with 16 bases left in between. This CDR3 is built from 14 residues.